The clone carrying this T cell receptor beta chain was found many times. Sequencing libraries for TCR beta were prepared with iRepertoire HTBI primers and Arm-PCR of CDR3 regions. TCRdb itself ran the multiplex PCR reads through MiXCR, one entry per CDR3 protein. The sample consists of a few hundred thousand distinct CDR3 sequences, 15% to 20% of them appearing once. Looked up from germline, CDR1 is SGHAT and CDR2 is FQNNGV. CDR3 size: 16 residues. With 5 bases removed from V and 0 bases from J, the gap between germline ends came to 14 bases. Time point noted: newly diagnosed GD, antithyroid drugs for less than 3 months. The TCR library used RNA extracted from PBMCs. This specimen comes from a study of regulatory T cells in long-lasting Graves disease. The sample was also linked to a second study, of T cells in Graves' hyperthyroidism and ophthalmopathy. From that report: Stable Graves' hyperthyroidism denoted no ophthalmopathy progression over 18 months. In the blood, most expanded thyroid clonotypes above 0.001 appeared as well.

The chain is built from TRBV11-2 and TRBJ2-4, with D perhaps matching TRBD2 (6 bases). This TCR came from a woman aged 18-29 years with Graves disease. This specimen was peripheral blood mononuclear cells (PBMCs), taken at new diagnosis, from a patient treated with antithyroid drugs. The CDR3 DNA is TGTGCCAGCAGCCCCCCAGGCGGGGTAGCCAAAAACATTCAGTACTTC. It translates to CASSPPGGVAKNIQYF.